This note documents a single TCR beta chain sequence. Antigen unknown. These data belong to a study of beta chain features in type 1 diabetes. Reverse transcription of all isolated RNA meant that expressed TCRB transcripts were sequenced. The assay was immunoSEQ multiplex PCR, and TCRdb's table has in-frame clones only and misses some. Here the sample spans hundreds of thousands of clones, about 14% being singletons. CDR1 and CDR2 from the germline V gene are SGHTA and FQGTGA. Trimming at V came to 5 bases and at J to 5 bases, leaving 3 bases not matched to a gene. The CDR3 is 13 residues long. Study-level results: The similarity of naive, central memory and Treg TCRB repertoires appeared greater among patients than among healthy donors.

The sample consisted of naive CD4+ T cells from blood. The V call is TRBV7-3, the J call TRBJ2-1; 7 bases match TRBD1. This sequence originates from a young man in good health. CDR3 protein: CASSRDRDNEQFF. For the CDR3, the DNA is TGTGCCAGCAGCCGTGACAGGGACAATGAGCAGTTCTTC.